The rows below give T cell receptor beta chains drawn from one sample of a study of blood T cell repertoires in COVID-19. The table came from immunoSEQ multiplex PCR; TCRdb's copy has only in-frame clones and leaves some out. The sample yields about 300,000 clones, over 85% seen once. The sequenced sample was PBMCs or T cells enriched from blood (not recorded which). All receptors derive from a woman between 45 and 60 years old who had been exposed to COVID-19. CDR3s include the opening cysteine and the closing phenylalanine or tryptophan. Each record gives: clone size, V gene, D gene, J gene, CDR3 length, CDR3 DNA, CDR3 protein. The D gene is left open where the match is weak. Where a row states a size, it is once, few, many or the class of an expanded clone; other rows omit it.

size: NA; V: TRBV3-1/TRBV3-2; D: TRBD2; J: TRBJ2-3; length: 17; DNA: TGTGCCAGCAGCCAAGGGTTTCTAGCGGGGGGGCCAGATACGCAGTATTTT; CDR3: CASSQGFLAGGPDTQYF
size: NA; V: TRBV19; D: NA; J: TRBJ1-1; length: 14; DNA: TGTGCCAGTAGTATAAGTCAGGTTAACACTGAAGCTTTCTTT; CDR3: CASSISQVNTEAFF
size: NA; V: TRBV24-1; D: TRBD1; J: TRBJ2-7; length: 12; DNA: TGTGCCACCGGACAGGGCAGCTACGAGCAGTACTTC; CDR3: CATGQGSYEQYF
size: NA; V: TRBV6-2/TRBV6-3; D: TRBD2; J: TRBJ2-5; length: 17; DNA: TGTGCCAGCAGTTTCACGACTAGCGGGGGGGATAAAGAGACCCAGTACTTC; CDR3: CASSFTTSGGDKETQYF
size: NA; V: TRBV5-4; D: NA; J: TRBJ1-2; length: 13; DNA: TGTGCCAGCAGTTTACGGGGGGTCTATGGCTACACCTTC; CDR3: CASSLRGVYGYTF
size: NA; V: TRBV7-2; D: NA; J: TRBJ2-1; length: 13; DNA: TGTGCCCATACAAACCGCTCCTACAATGAGCAGTTCTTC; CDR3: CAHTNRSYNEQFF
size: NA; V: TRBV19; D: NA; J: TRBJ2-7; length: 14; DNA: TGTGCCAGTAGTTTAGGCCATTCTACCTACGAGCAGTACTTC; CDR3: CASSLGHSTYEQYF
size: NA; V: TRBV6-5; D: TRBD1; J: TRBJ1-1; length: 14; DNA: TGTGCCAGCAGCGTGACAGGGGGGAACACTGAAGCTTTCTTT; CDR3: CASSVTGGNTEAFF
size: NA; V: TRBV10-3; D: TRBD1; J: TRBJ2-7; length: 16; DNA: TGTGCCATCAGTAGGTTTGGGGACAGGACTACCTACGAGCAGTACTTC; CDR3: CAISRFGDRTTYEQYF
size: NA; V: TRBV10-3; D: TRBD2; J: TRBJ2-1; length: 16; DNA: TGTGCCATCAGTGGACCGCTAGCGGCCTCCTACAATGAGCAGTTCTTC; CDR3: CAISGPLAASYNEQFF
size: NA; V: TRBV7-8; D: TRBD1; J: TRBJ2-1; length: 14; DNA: TGTGCCAGCAGCTTGGGGACAGGGTTAAATGAGCAGTTCTTC; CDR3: CASSLGTGLNEQFF
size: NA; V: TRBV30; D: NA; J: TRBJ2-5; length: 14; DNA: TGTGCCTGGAGTGTACATGGACTGGGAGAGACCCAGTACTTC; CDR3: CAWSVHGLGETQYF
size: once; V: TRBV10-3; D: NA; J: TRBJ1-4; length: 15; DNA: TGTGCCATCGCCCAAGGAGACAGACTCAATGAAAAACTGTTTTTT; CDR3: CAIAQGDRLNEKLFF
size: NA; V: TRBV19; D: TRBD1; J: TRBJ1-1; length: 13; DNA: TGTGCCAGTATGACAGGGTCGGACACTGAAGCTTTCTTT; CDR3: CASMTGSDTEAFF
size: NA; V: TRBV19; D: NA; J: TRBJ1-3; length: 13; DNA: TGTGCCAGTTTGGCTTACAGGGCGAACACCATATATTTT; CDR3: CASLAYRANTIYF
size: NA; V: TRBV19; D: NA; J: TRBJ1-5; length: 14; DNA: TGTGCCAGTAGTATCCCAGGGTATCATCAGCCCCAGCATTTT; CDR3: CASSIPGYHQPQHF
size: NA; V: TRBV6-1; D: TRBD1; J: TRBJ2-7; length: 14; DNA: TGTGCCAGCAGTGAACTGACAGGGGGTTACGAGCAGTACTTC; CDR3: CASSELTGGYEQYF
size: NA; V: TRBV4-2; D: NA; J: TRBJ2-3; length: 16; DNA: TGTGCCAGCAGCCAAGAACCCCTAGTAGGGGCAGATACGCAGTATTTT; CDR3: CASSQEPLVGADTQYF
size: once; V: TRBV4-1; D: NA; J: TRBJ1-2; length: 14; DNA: TGCGCCAGCAGCCAAGCTAGGGGGAGTCACGGCTACACCTTC; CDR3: CASSQARGSHGYTF
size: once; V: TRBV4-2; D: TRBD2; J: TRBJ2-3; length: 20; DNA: TGTGCCAGCAGCCATTCTAGGACTAGCGGGGGCCTATCTTACACAGATACGCAGTATTTT; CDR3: CASSHSRTSGGLSYTDTQYF
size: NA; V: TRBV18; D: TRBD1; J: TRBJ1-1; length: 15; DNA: TGTGCCAGCTCACTAAAACGACAGGGCGACACTGAAGCTTTCTTT; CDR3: CASSLKRQGDTEAFF
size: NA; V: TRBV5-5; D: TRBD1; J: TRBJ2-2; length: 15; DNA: TGTGCCAGCAGCTTGGCGGACAGGGCCCCCGGGGAGCTGTTTTTT; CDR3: CASSLADRAPGELFF
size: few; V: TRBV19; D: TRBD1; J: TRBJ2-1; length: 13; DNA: TGTGCCAGTAGTACAGACAGGGCAAATGAGCAGTTCTTC; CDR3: CASSTDRANEQFF
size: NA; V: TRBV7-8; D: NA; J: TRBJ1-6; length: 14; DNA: TGTGCCAGCAGCTTAGCGCAGGGCCGTTCACCCCTCCACTTT; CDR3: CASSLAQGRSPLHF
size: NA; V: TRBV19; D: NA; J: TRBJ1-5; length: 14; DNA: TGTGCCAGTAGTATCTGGGAAGCGGGTCAGCCCCAGCATTTT; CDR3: CASSIWEAGQPQHF
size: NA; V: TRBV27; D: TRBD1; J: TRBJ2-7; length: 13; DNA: TGTGCCAGCAGTAGGACAGGGGTTAGCGAGCAGTACTTC; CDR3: CASSRTGVSEQYF
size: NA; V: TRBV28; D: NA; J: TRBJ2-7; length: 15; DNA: TGTGCCAGCACCCCCGGACAGTTTAAAGGCTACGAGCAGTACTTC; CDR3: CASTPGQFKGYEQYF
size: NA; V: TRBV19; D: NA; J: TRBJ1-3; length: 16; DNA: TGTGCCAGTAGTATAGACATATCGACAGGTGAAAACACCATATATTTT; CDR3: CASSIDISTGENTIYF
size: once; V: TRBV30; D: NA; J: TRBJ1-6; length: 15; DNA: TGTGCCTGGAGTCCCCGGGGAAGGTTGAATTCACCCCTCCACTTT; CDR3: CAWSPRGRLNSPLHF
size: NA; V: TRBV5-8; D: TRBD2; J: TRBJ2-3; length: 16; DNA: TGTGCCAGCAGCTCTCCCGGGACTAGCGGCACAGATACGCAGTATTTT; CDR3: CASSSPGTSGTDTQYF
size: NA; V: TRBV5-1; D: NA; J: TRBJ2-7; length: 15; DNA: TGCGCCAGCAGCTTGGAAGGCCCCGGGACCTACGAGCAGTACTTC; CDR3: CASSLEGPGTYEQYF
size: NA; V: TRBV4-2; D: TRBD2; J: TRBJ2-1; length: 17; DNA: TGTGCCAGCAGCCAATCCCCACTAGCGGGGGGGCATAATGAGCAGTTCTTC; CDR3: CASSQSPLAGGHNEQFF
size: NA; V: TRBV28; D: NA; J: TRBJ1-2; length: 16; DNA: TGTGCCAGCAGACCGCGCAGGGGCCCGTTTCGAACTGGCTACACCTTC; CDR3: CASRPRRGPFRTGYTF
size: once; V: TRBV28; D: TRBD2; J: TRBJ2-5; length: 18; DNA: TGTGCCAGCAGTTCCCCACAGCGGGGGGTTTTTCTCCGGGAGACCCAGTACTTC; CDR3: CASSSPQRGVFLRETQYF
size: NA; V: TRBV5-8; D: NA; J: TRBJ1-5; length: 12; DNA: TGTGCCAGCAGCTTGGTGGGCCAGCCCCAGCATTTT; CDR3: CASSLVGQPQHF
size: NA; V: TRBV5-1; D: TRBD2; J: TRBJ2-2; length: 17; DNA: TGCGCCAGCAGCCCGGACGGGGGGGGCCGCGACACCGGGGAGCTGTTTTTT; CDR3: CASSPDGGGRDTGELFF
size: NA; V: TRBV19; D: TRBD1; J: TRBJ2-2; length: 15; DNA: TGTGCCAGTAGTACCGGGACAGCGAACACCGGGGAGCTGTTTTTT; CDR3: CASSTGTANTGELFF
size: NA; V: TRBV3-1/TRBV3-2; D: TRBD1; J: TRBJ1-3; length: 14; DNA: TGTGCCAGCAGCCAAGCAGGGGGAGGAAACACCATATATTTT; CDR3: CASSQAGGGNTIYF
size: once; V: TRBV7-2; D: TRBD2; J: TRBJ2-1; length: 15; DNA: TGTGCCAGCAGCATCGGGACTAGCGTATACAATGAGCAGTTCTTC; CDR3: CASSIGTSVYNEQFF
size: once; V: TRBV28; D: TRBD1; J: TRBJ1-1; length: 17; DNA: TGTGCCAGCAGTATGACATCCGCCGGGACAGGGAACACTGAAGCTTTCTTT; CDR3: CASSMTSAGTGNTEAFF
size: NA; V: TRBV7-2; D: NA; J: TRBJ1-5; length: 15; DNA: TGTGCCAGCAGCTTAGATATCGCAGGAGGAGTGCCCCAGCATTTT; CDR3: CASSLDIAGGVPQHF
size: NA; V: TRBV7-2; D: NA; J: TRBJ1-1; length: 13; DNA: TGTGCCAGCAGGCTGGGGGCTGGAGCTGAAGCTTTCTTT; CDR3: CASRLGAGAEAFF
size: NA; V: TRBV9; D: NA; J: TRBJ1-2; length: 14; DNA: TGTGCCAGCAGCGTTAATCAGGCCGATTTGGGCTACACCTTC; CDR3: CASSVNQADLGYTF
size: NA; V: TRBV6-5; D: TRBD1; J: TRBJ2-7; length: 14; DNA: TGTGCCGGACACGGGACAGGGGGGAACTACGAGCAGTACTTC; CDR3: CAGHGTGGNYEQYF
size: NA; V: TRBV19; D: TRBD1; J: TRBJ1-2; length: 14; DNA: TGTGCCAGTAGAGACGGACAGGGTTGGTATGGCTACACCTTC; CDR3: CASRDGQGWYGYTF
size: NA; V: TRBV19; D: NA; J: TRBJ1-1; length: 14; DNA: TGTGCCAGTAGTATCGGAGGACTACCCGGGGGGGCTTTCTTT; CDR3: CASSIGGLPGGAFF
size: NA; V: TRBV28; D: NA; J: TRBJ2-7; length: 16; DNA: TGTGCCAGCAGTCCTTCGGACAGCTTAAGACCCTACGAGCAGTACTTC; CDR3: CASSPSDSLRPYEQYF
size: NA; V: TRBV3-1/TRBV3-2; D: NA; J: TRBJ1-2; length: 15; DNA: TGTGCCAGCAGCCAAGCTGCGGGGGAAGGCTATGGCTACACCTTC; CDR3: CASSQAAGEGYGYTF
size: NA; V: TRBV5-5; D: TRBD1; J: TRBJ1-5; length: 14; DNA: TGTGCCAGCAGCTTGGGGCCAGGGGGACAGCCCCAGCATTTT; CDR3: CASSLGPGGQPQHF
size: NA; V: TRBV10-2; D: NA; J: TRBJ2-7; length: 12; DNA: TGCGCCAGCAGTGAGGGAGCATACGAGCAGTACTTC; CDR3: CASSEGAYEQYF
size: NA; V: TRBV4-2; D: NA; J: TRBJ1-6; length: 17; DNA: TGTGCCAGCAGCCAAGATTACAGGAGCTCCTATAATTCACCCCTCCACTTT; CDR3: CASSQDYRSSYNSPLHF
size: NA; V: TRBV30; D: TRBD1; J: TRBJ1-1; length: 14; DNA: TGTGCCTGGAGTGCCGGGACAGGGAGCACTGAAGCTTTCTTT; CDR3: CAWSAGTGSTEAFF
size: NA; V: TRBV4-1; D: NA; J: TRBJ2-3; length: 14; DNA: TGCGCCAGCAGCCAAGGGACTACCACAGATACGCAGTATTTT; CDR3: CASSQGTTTDTQYF
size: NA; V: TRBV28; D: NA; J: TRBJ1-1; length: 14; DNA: TGTGCCAGCAGTCAGACCTACAGGGCCCTTGGAGCTTTCTTT; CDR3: CASSQTYRALGAFF
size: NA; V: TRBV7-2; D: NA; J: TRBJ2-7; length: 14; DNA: TGTGCCAGCAGCTTAATGAGGGGGGGCTACGAGCAGTACTTC; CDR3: CASSLMRGGYEQYF
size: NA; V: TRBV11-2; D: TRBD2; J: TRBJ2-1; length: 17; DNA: TGTGCCAGCAGCCCCCGGGTTGTAGCGGGGCCCTACAATGAGCAGTTCTTC; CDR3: CASSPRVVAGPYNEQFF
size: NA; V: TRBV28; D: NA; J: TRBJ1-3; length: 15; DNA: TGTGCCAGCAGTCTCAGCCCGGGATCTGGAAACACCATATATTTT; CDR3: CASSLSPGSGNTIYF
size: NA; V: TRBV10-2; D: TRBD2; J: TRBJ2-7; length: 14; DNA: TGCGCCAGCACTCCTAGCGGGGGGGCTGACGAGCAGTACTTC; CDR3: CASTPSGGADEQYF
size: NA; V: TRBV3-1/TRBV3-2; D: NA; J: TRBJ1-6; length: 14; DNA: TGTGCCAGCAGCCAAGGCCAGGATAATTCACCCCTCCACTTT; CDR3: CASSQGQDNSPLHF